This is a list of T cell receptor beta chains from one sample in a study of blood T cell repertoires in COVID-19. Here immunoSEQ multiplex PCR was the method, and the copy in TCRdb shows in-frame clones only, minus some. The sample holds fewer than 150,000 clones; roughly nine tenths are singletons and the top ten take about 7.4%. The sequenced material came from peripheral blood. These receptors originate from a man in his 70s who had recovered from COVID-19. Each CDR3 is given without its conserved first and last residue. Each record gives: V gene, D gene, CDR3 protein. The D gene is left open where the match is weak.

TRBV5-1,NA,ASSLDRVADTQY
TRBV23-1,NA,ASSPPPRRGSGANVLT
TRBV24-1,NA,ATRGTDSYEQY
TRBV13,NA,ASSSRGTGTYEQY
TRBV6-2/TRBV6-3,TRBD1,ASSYLGQGSNYGYT
TRBV7-2,NA,ASSLGAGMGNTIY
TRBV7-9,NA,ASRPESEQF
TRBV4-1,TRBD1,ASSPGQGSGYGYT
TRBV3-1/TRBV3-2,NA,ASSQDLGTASPEQY
TRBV7-2,NA,ASSLHREREQY
TRBV27,NA,ASTSASGGQQPQH
TRBV7-2,TRBD2,ASRGLSRQY
TRBV13,NA,ASSLSPREQY
TRBV6-4,TRBD1,ASSDAPGTGAGELF
TRBV30,NA,AWSVRGRGYT
TRBV5-1,TRBD2,ASTLAGTGELF
TRBV27,NA,ASSPTLDTYEQY
TRBV7-6,NA,ASSSVSGANVLT
TRBV27,TRBD2,ASSLLARGLAGNEQY
TRBV7-2,NA,ASSYRVSDNEQF
TRBV4-2,TRBD2,ASSQDRGIAGWGGTDTQY
TRBV15,NA,ATSEALGGSYEQY
TRBV7-2,TRBD2,ASSRTSGRAFGGELF
TRBV7-3,TRBD2,ASSTGGSSYEQY
TRBV9,NA,ASTPPSGFYNEQF
TRBV9,NA,ASSFQGQIHEQF
TRBV5-1,TRBD2,ASSLVVGGNSYEQY
TRBV18,NA,ASSPSSRAEQY
TRBV28,TRBD1,ASSLMTRTGPT
TRBV6-5,TRBD1,ASSYRGQENSPLH
TRBV6-6,TRBD2,ASSLQGDSGSTGELF
TRBV7-2,NA,ASSRGPIGSETQY
TRBV15,TRBD1,ATRQGTGNTIY
TRBV6-5,TRBD1,ASSRGQGTPYEQY
TRBV3-1/TRBV3-2,TRBD2,ASSQQPGLGASDTQY
TRBV6-5,NA,ASSYVLQAAYGYT
TRBV9,NA,ASSPQDSHNEQF
TRBV13,NA,ASSGAGNTEAF